This note documents a single T cell receptor beta chain sequence. It has no known antigen specificity. The record has no base qualities; no much larger clone is one base away. To demonstrate the VDJtools post-analysis software, TCR beta repertoires were profiled from the peripheral blood of about 14 young patients with multiple sclerosis. The multiple sclerosis patients were children and adolescents ranging in age from roughly 6 to 16 years. The germline V gene gives CDR1 as LGHNA and CDR2 as YNFKEQ. V loses 1 base of germline sequence and J loses 8 bases, and the interval between the two ends is 15 bases. From the cysteine up to the phenylalanine, the CDR3 has a length of 15 residues. The read is trimmed to its CDR3 DNA, 45 bases read in frame from base 1. This sample stems from a study of post-analysis software for immune sequencing data (dated by TCRdb to between 2015 and 2016). Context from the whole study: Relapsing-remitting, secondary progressive and progressive-relapsing multiple sclerosis were recorded as disease courses, and subtype annotation was lacking for some patients. The multiple sclerosis patient repertoires were compared with approximately 11 previously published healthy control repertoires from donors aged about 6 to 26 years. A subset of samples was prepared in parallel using single-end sample barcoding, then pooled and co-amplified after Illumina adapter ligation. Study-level results and caveats: The control group was slightly older than the multiple sclerosis patient group. Patients showed significantly higher frequencies than controls for a few TRBV segments, among them TRBV5-6, TRBV5-1 and TRBV20-1. Normalized Chao1 diversity was significantly lower in multiple sclerosis patients than controls, suggesting substantial peripheral T-cell clonal expansion. Direct clustering with F measure revealed strong co-clustering of samples prepared in the same batch, which led to a batch-effect correction.

The library was obtained by PCR. The sample was run on an Illumina HiSeq 2500. To reduce PCR and sequencing biases, unique molecular identifiers were built into the TCR beta cDNA libraries. Approximately 500,000 cDNA molecules were obtained per 1 to 10 million input T cells, so each molecule approximated one T cell. The patient libraries were prepared and sequenced using the same protocol as the earlier healthy control dataset. Within a given batch, samples were prepared together, multiplexed and sequenced on the same HiSeq lane. For the original study's pipeline: MIGEC was used to process the raw barcoded reads, and molecular identifier groups with only a single read were discarded before consensus assembly and CDR3 extraction. VDJtools was used for post-analysis of the clonotype tables, with diversity normalized by down-sampling every dataset to the smallest sample size. Repertoire overlap clustering matched CDR3 amino acid but not nucleotide sequences to correct batch-related cross-sample contamination. In-frame beta chains were kept once TCRdb had trimmed the public reads at Q25 with fastp and called clones with MiXCR. Identical CDR3 proteins give one entry, which carries the most common genes and DNA. TCRdb's processing, not the study's, gives the V and J calls here. Across this sample there are hundreds of thousands of distinct CDR3 sequences, with 59% seen only once. 11% of the sample goes to the ten largest clones.

The chain joins TRBV4-2 to TRBJ2-1; tentative D gene TRBD2, with 5 bases matching. The TCR sequence derives from a girl between 2 and 10 years old with multiple sclerosis. Sequenced material: blood. The DNA sequence is given as TGTGCCAGCAGCCAAGGGGTCCTAGCAATCTATGAGCAGTTCTTC. Translated, this is CASSQGVLAIYEQFF.